The sequence of this T cell receptor beta chain was determined in a study of beta chain features in type 1 diabetes. The study's findings and limits: In every one of the four CD4+ subsets, TCRB CDR3s were moderately but significantly shorter in Type 1 diabetes patients. A greater similarity of naive, central memory and Treg TCRB repertoires was seen among patients than among healthy donors.

This clone was seen more than once but under ten times. Antigen: not known. The whole isolated RNA underwent reverse transcription, so sequencing captured expressed TCRB transcripts. The protocol was immunoSEQ multiplex PCR, while the TCRdb copy is restricted to in-frame clones and leaves out a portion. Of a few hundred thousand clones listed, approximately 16% are singletons. Staining for CD45RO/CCR7/CD25/CD127/CD95/CD27 allowed sorting of CD4+ naive, central memory, regulatory and stem cell-like memory cells. Source material: naive CD4+ T cells from blood. The source of this sequence is a young man with type 1 diabetes.

CDR3 protein: CASRLPGANNQPQHF. The CDR3 DNA is TGTGCCAGCAGGTTACCAGGGGCTAACAATCAGCCCCAGCATTTT. The chain employs TRBV28 and TRBJ1-5, with D maybe TRBD1 (6 bases). Trimming left V 6 bases short and J 3 bases short, with 15 bases between. This CDR3 comprises 15 residues. The germline V gene has CDR1 MDHEN and CDR2 SYDVKM.